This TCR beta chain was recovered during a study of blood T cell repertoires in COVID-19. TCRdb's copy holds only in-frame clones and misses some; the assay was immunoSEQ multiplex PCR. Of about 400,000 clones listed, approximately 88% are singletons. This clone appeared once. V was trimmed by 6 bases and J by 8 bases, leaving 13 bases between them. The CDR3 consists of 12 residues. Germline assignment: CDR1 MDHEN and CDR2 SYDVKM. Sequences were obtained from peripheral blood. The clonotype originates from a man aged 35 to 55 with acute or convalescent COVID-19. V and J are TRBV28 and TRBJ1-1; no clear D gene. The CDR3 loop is CASRSSSREAFF. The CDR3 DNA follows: TGTGCCAGCAGATCGTCAAGTCGGGAAGCTTTCTTT.